These 2 T cell receptor beta chains came from one sample sequenced in a study of Tregs in tolerant kidney transplant recipients. Using immunoSEQ multiplex PCR, the repertoire was profiled, and TCRdb retains in-frame clones only, with some absent. The listing contains more than 45,000 clones. The sequencing here drew on CD4+ T cells from blood, taken before the transplant. The origin of the receptors is a human donor who received a combined kidney and bone marrow transplant.

As regards this clone: The missing CDR3 end, 3 residues past where the read stops, is filled in from the germline J gene. V gene TRBV5-6 combines with J gene TRBJ1-4, with TRBD1 matching over 12 bases. Germline loops: CDR1 SGHDT, CDR2 YYEEEE. The V segment lost 3 bases and the J segment 7 bases; nucleotides outside the gene matches: 4. CDR3 length equals 15 residues. The sequenced CDR3 bases are TGTGCCAGCAGCTCCCGGGACAGGGGGCTTGAAAAA. It is translated as CASSSRDRGLEK. The full CDR3 protein reads CASSSRDRGLEKLFF.

Turning to this clone: The read terminates 3 residues before the CDR3 end, so the remaining end is supplied by the germline J gene. This sequence joins TRBV29-1 and TRBJ2-3; 8 positions agree with TRBD1. This CDR3 spans 13 amino acids. V lost 4 bases, J lost 4 bases, and 4 bases stayed unmatched. Germline-derived CDR1 and CDR2 are SQVTM and ANQGSEA. CDR3 loop: CSVGQGASDTQYF. CDR3 DNA, as far as it was read: TGCAGCGTTGGTCAGGGGGCGTCAGATACG.